This TCR beta chain was identified in a study of early T cells in non-severe SARS-CoV-2 infection. Study outcomes and limitations: VDJdb matching, biased toward anti-spike CD8 responses, missed private and CD4 specificities.

Points on this clonotype: The antigen is unknown.

Individual cDNA molecules were tagged with unique molecular identifiers, the study reported. A single record per CDR3 protein comes from TCRdb applying MiXCR to the 5' RACE reads. The top ten hold less than 6% of the sample, which has around 40,000 distinct CDR3 sequences, 6.3% seen once. The CDR3 length is 10 residues. Germline loops: CDR1 SGHRS, CDR2 YFSETQ. Trimming shortened V by 5 bases and J by 2 bases, and 1 base separated the two germline ends. The TCR comes from an adult who was a healthcare worker with PCR-confirmed SARS-CoV-2 infection or an uninfected control (not recorded which). This chain connects TRBV5-1 to TRBJ2-5; D is ambiguous. Source material: whole blood. DNA of the CDR3: TGCGCCAGCAGGCAAGAGACCCAGTACTTC. Its protein is CASRQETQYF.